This entry concerns a single T cell receptor beta chain. Its antigen is still unknown. This entry comes from a study of cytomegalovirus exposure and HLA in healthy donors. Overall study results and limits: Three chains tied to CMV proved CMV antigen-specific in vitro. The study designated 150 to 200 TCR beta chains cytomegalovirus-associated. The dataset shows that most TCR sequences were rare, while some public TCRs occurred in many donors.

CDR3 length equals 14 residues. Germline CDR1 reads SQVTM; CDR2 reads ANQGSEA. V dropped 4 bases and J dropped 1 base, with 11 bases sitting between them. Measured with immunoSEQ multiplex PCR; TCRdb has only the in-frame clones, and not every one. The data show 150,000 to 200,000 clones, more than 70% seen once. These donors were members of the approximately 120-subject validation cohort, a group separate from the approximately 620-subject first cohort. The chain has TRBV29-1 and TRBJ2-1; D is uncertain. The TCR comes from a woman younger than 35 in good health and CMV-seronegative. Material for sequencing was PBMCs. The CDR3 region has the DNA TGCAGCGTTGGGAGACGGATTTCCTACAATGAGCAGTTCTTC. Translation: CSVGRRISYNEQFF.